This T cell receptor (beta chain) is drawn from a study of blood T cell repertoires in COVID-19. Study context: There were acute and convalescent COVID-19 samples, and they came from the United States, Italy and Spain. In each case, the material was cDNA or gDNA derived from T cells, B-cell-depleted T cells, or PBMCs.

This clone was counted a single time. The authors' processing: Amplification from reference gene primers served as the basis for estimated nucleated cell counts. The data were produced by immunoSEQ multiplex PCR, yet TCRdb's version contains in-frame clones alone and is incomplete. The DNA was the basis for D and trimming; V, J and clone size are from that table. This sample has approximately 120,000 clones; roughly 91% occur once, and the top ten carry less than 2%. Germline V gene data show CDR1 as KGHSH and CDR2 as LQKENI. After removal of 3 bases from V and 4 bases from J, the junction contained 7 bases not matched to a gene. CDR3 length equals 15 residues.

The sample comprised peripheral blood. The receptor was derived from a human donor in a cohort sampled during active COVID-19. The chain carries TRBV18 and TRBJ2-5; 8 bases are shared with TRBD1. The CDR3 DNA is TGTGCCAGCTCACCTCAGCAGGGGGCGGGAGAGACCCAGTACTTC. Translating gives CASSPQQGAGETQYF.